These 3 T cell receptor beta chains originate from one sample sequenced in a study of blood T cell repertoires in COVID-19. Clones were read by immunoSEQ multiplex PCR, and TCRdb kept only the in-frame ones, dropping some. This sample has around 170,000 clones, with about 85% found just once. The sequenced sample consisted of peripheral blood. The receptors derive from a woman in her thirties with active or convalescent COVID-19.

The V and J genes are TRBV4-2 and TRBJ2-6; D uncertain. Germline loops: CDR1 LGHNA, CDR2 YNFKEQ. The V end lost 1 base, the J end lost 1 base, and 11 bases lay between the germline ends. This CDR3 has 17 residues. CDR3 DNA: TGTGCCAGCAGCCAAGCGAGGTCCCATTCTGGGGCCAACGTCCTGACTTTC. Amino acids: CASSQARSHSGANVLTF.

This sequence joins TRBV7-2 and TRBJ1-5; 12 nucleotides align to TRBD1. The CDR3 consists of 14 residues. The germline CDR1 and CDR2 sequences are SGHTA and FQGNSA. V dropped 4 bases and J dropped 7; count of bases not matched to a gene: 2. In DNA form, the CDR3 reads TGTGCCAGCAGCTACGGGACAGGGGGCCAGCCCCAGCATTTT. It is translated as CASSYGTGGQPQHF.

This chain connects TRBV4-1 to TRBJ2-1, with D unclear. V gave up 1 base and J gave up 2 bases, with 12 bases separating them. Germline lookup yields CDR1 MGHRA and CDR2 YSYEKL. This CDR3 contains 16 residues. CDR3 amino acids: CASSQGPTAPYNEQFF. In DNA, the CDR3 is TGCGCCAGCAGCCAAGGACCCACAGCACCCTACAATGAGCAGTTCTTC.